The clone carrying this T cell receptor (beta chain) was observed a handful of times. Unmatched junction bases numbered 7, after V lost 6 bases and J lost 7 bases. The CDR3 loop spans 14 amino acids. Germline V lookup: CDR1 MNHNY, CDR2 SVGAGI (reference sequence). Researchers ran the PCR with 60 Vbeta and 13 Jbeta primers. Clones were sequenced by immunoSEQ multiplex PCR, and TCRdb holds only the in-frame ones, with some missing. This table has approximately 110,000 clones, approximately 72% appearing once. The sample is drawn from a study of cytomegalovirus exposure and HLA in healthy donors. This chain links TRBV6-6 with TRBJ1-4; 8 nucleotides align to TRBD1. This TCR derives from a woman between 40 and 50 years old in good health and CMV-seropositive. The sample taken for sequencing was PBMCs. CDR3 nucleotide sequence: TGTGCCAGCAGACAGGGCGGGACAGGTGAAAAACTGTTTTTT. Its translation is CASRQGGTGEKLFF.